This passage covers 18 T cell receptor beta chains from one sample sequenced in a study of graft-versus-host responses after intestinal transplantation. TCRdb keeps only in-frame clones here, not all; method: immunoSEQ multiplex PCR. This repertoire shows some 120,000 clones, roughly nine tenths found once; its top ten account for roughly 0.2%. Antigens for these TCRs are unknown. Specimen: unstimulated CD4+ T cells sorted from spleen or lymph node cells, collected before intestinal transplant. Source of these receptors: a human donor who received an intestinal transplant.

The chain carries TRBV10-3 and TRBJ2-7; D gene uncertain. The V gene lost 3 bases and the J gene lost 0 bases, with 3 bases spanning the gap. This CDR3 contains 12 residues. CDR1 is ENHRY, CDR2 SYGVKD, per germline. CDR3 nucleotide sequence: TGTGCCATCAGTGACAGCTCCTACGAGCAGTACTTC. This translates into CAISDSSYEQYF.

This chain joins TRBV12-2 and TRBJ2-5; the D call in the table, TRBD1, was not verified against the DNA. TRBV12-2 is a pseudogene segment. This CDR3 comprises 13 residues. CDR3 region: CASRQGRGETQYF. Here the CDR3 DNA reads TGTGCAAGTCGCCAGGGTAGGGGGGAGACCCAGTACTTC.

The chain couples TRBV30 to TRBJ1-2; no clear D. CDR1 and CDR2 (germline): GTSNPN, SVGIG (reference sequence). The CDR3 has 14 residues. V was trimmed by 1 base and J by 5 bases, leaving 14 bases between them. CDR3 bases: TGTGCCTGGAGTGCCGACGGGGTAGGGTATGGCTACACCTTC. This sequence encodes CAWSADGVGYGYTF. The variable domain in full, with the rest retrieved from reference TRBV30 and TRBJ1-2, is SQTIHQWPATLVQPVGSPLSLECTVEGTSNPNLYWYRQAAGRGLQLLFYSVGIGQISSEVPQNLSASRPQDRQFILSSKKLLLSDSGFYLCAWSADGVGYGYTFGSGTRLTVV.

The chain couples TRBV18 to TRBJ1-2, with D perhaps TRBD1 (6 bases). V lost 4 bases and J 8 bases, leaving 20 bases between the germline ends. Per germline, CDR1 KGHSH and CDR2 LQKENI. There are 15 residues in the CDR3. CDR3 sequence: CASSRASETGHGYTF. The CDR3 DNA is TGTGCCAGCTCACGAGCTTCAGAAACAGGGCACGGCTACACCTTC.

This chain uses TRBV4-1 with TRBJ2-1; D not resolved. This CDR3 contains 17 residues. The V and J ends lost 3 bases and 4 bases respectively, with 19 bases between them. Germline V gives CDR1 MGHRA, CDR2 YSYEKL. In nucleotides, the CDR3 is TGCGCCAGCAGCCACACCATACAGATACCGATTTACAATGAGCAGTTCTTC. Its protein product is CASSHTIQIPIYNEQFF.

This chain links TRBV4-2 with TRBJ2-1; weak D call: TRBD2 (6 bases). The CDR3 is 18 residues long. V was trimmed by 1 base and J by 6 bases, leaving 22 bases between them. Germline V CDR1 and CDR2: LGHNA, YNFKEQ. CDR3 sequence reads: CASSQAPDGSLLGNEQFF. The DNA for the CDR3 is TGTGCCAGCAGCCAAGCCCCAGACGGGAGTCTCCTGGGCAATGAGCAGTTCTTC.

The chain employs TRBV4-1 and TRBJ2-3; TRBD2 matches 11 bases. The CDR3 is 17 residues long. CDR1 is MGHRA, CDR2 YSYEKL, per germline. The V segment lost 1 base and the J segment 4 bases; nucleotides outside the gene matches: 7. The DNA for the CDR3 is TGCGCCAGCAGCCAAGGCCCAACTAGCGGGGGATCAGATACGCAGTATTTT. The encoded protein is CASSQGPTSGGSDTQYF.

This chain connects TRBV19 to TRBJ1-1, with D perhaps TRBD1 (6 bases). Germline V gene data show CDR1 as LNHDA and CDR2 as SQIVND (reference sequence). Trimming removed 5 bases from V and 5 bases from J, with 18 bases in between. The CDR3 runs to 15 residues. CDR3 DNA: TGTGCCAGTAGTCCACAGCCGCCAGGGGAAACTGAAGCTTTCTTT. This encodes CASSPQPPGETEAFF.

The chain combines TRBV2 with TRBJ1-5, with a tentative D call TRBD1 (6 bases). This CDR3 has 14 residues. The germline V gene encodes CDR1 SNHLY and CDR2 FYNNEI. V lost 4 bases and J lost 0, with 7 bases in between. CDR3 DNA: TGTGCCAGCAGTGCGGACAGTAGCAATCAGCCCCAGCATTTT. Amino acids: CASSADSSNQPQHF.

This sequence joins TRBV7-2 and TRBJ1-2; D is possibly TRBD1 (5 bases). In germline, CDR1 is SGHTA, CDR2 FQGNSA. The CDR3 loop spans 13 amino acids. Trimming took off 3 bases at V and 2 bases at J, with 7 bases between the two ends. In nucleotides, the CDR3 is TGTGCCAGCAGCTTGCCAGGGAACTATGGCTACACCTTC. Its translation is CASSLPGNYGYTF.

The CDR3 region is CASSGPGLAGVRNEQFF. The CDR3 bases are TGCGCCAGCAGCGGCCCGGGACTAGCGGGGGTAAGGAATGAGCAGTTCTTC. The chain links TRBV5-1 to TRBJ2-1; TRBD2 agrees at 14 bases. CDR3 length: 17 amino acids. Germline trimming cut 4 bases from V and 7 bases from J; bases unmatched to any gene: 10. From germline, CDR1 is SGHRS and CDR2 YFSETQ.

V gene TRBV7-2 combines with J gene TRBJ2-7, with D perhaps TRBD1 (6 bases). In germline, CDR1 is SGHTA, CDR2 FQGNSA. This CDR3 comprises 16 residues. Trimming stripped 3 bases from V and 3 bases from J, with 18 bases between. CDR3 DNA: TGTGCCAGCAGCTTGAGAACAGTCAGGGGATACTACGAGCAGTACTTC. Amino acid sequence: CASSLRTVRGYYEQYF.

The genes are TRBV6-1 and TRBJ2-7; 9 bases fit TRBD1. CDR1 MNHNS and CDR2 SASEGT come from the germline V gene. The CDR3 has 13 residues. V was clipped by 6 bases and J by 3 bases; unmatched bases: 3. This CDR3 reads CASRMTGGYEQYF. DNA for the CDR3: TGTGCCAGCAGGATGACAGGGGGCTACGAGCAGTACTTC.

Here the CDR3 DNA reads TGTGCCAGCAGTTTAGGGGGGGACCCGAACACTGAAGCTTTCTTT. Protein product: CASSLGGDPNTEAFF. The V gene is TRBV28, the J gene TRBJ1-1; D is possibly TRBD1 (5 bases). V lost 2 bases to trimming and J lost 1 base, with 11 bases between them. CDR1 and CDR2 (germline): MDHEN, SYDVKM. The CDR3 spans 15 residues.

This clone came up once. This chain links TRBV2 with TRBJ2-2; 8 nucleotides agree with TRBD2. Germline-derived CDR1 and CDR2 are SNHLY and FYNNEI. V shed 6 bases, J shed 3 bases, and the junction held 9 bases outside the gene matches. The length of the CDR3 is 16 residues. For the CDR3, the DNA is TGTGCCAGCAGGGCAATGGCGGGGGGATACACCGGGGAGCTGTTTTTT. Amino acids: CASRAMAGGYTGELFF.

The J gene is TRBJ1-5, the V gene TRBV19; 8 bases fit TRBD1. Germline V gene sequence: CDR1 LNHDA, CDR2 SQIVND (reference sequence). This CDR3 has 18 residues. J was trimmed by 4 bases and V by 5 bases; bases with no gene match: 16. The CDR3 spells CASSRRMGGQGTNQPQHF. CDR3 DNA sequence: TGTGCCAGTAGTCGGCGTATGGGTGGACAGGGCACTAATCAGCCCCAGCATTTT.

The chain links TRBV6-5 to TRBJ1-1; a weak D match, TRBD1 (5 bases). The CDR3 has 14 amino acids. Germline CDR1 reads MNHEY; CDR2 reads SVGAGI. Trimming removed 0 bases from V and 6 bases from J, with 11 bases in between. The CDR3 bases are TGTGCCAGCAGTTACTCGAGGAGGGGAGCTGAAGCTTTCTTT. This codes for CASSYSRRGAEAFF.

The chain is built from TRBV30 and TRBJ1-5; tentative D call: TRBD1 (6 bases). Deletions cut 0 bases from V and 6 bases from J, with 9 bases between. In germline, CDR1 is GTSNPN, CDR2 SVGIG (reference sequence). The length of the CDR3 is 13 residues. The CDR3 bases are TGTGCCTGGAGTGTACAGGGCGCTCAGCCCCAGCATTTT. Translated, it gives CAWSVQGAQPQHF.